This T cell receptor beta chain was retrieved from a study of cytomegalovirus exposure and HLA in healthy donors. The table lists this clone with a few counts. Its specificity is not known. Notes on the study in general: In an earlier analysis, about 87% or about 30%: the productive usage of most TCR beta V segments. It emerged from a later analysis that several of the most significant clusters appeared to be linked to common viral pathogens. A missense DCLRE1C variant was associated with V- and J-gene trimming of TCR beta chains in a later analysis, and an independent cohort replicated the association.

In the PCR, 60 Vbeta and 13 Jbeta primers were used. Repertoires were generated with immunoSEQ multiplex PCR, while TCRdb's copy carries only in-frame clones and drops some. The data show 140,000 to 150,000 clones, just under 75% seen once. The CDR3 consists of 14 residues. Trimming removed 0 bases at V and 6 bases at J, with 11 bases between. Germline CDR1 and CDR2: LNHNV and YYDKDF (reference sequence). V gene TRBV15 combines with J gene TRBJ1-1; D ambiguous. The receptor's source is a woman aged 18 to 35 in good health and CMV-seronegative. What was sequenced was PBMCs. CDR3 DNA: TGTGCCACCAGCAGAGATATTCGGGAACCTGAAGCTTTCTTT. Protein product: CATSRDIREPEAFF.